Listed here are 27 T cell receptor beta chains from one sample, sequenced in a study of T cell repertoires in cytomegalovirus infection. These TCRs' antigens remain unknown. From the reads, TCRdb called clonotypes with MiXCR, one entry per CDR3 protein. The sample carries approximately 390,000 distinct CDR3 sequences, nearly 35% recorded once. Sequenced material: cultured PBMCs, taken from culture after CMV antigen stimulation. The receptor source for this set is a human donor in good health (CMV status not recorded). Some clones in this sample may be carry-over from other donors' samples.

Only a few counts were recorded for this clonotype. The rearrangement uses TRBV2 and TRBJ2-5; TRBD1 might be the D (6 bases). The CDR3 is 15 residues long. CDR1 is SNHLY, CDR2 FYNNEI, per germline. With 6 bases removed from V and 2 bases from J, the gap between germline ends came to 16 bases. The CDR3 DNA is TGTGCCAGCAGACCGGGACAAGGGCCTCAAGAGACCCAGTACTTC. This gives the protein CASRPGQGPQETQYF.

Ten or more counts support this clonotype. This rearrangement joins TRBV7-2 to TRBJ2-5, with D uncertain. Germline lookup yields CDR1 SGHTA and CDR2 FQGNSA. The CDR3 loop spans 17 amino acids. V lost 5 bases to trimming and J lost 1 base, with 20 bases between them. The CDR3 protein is CASSPQDWAVRQETQYF. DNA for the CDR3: TGTGCCAGCAGCCCCCAGGATTGGGCGGTACGCCAAGAGACCCAGTACTTC.

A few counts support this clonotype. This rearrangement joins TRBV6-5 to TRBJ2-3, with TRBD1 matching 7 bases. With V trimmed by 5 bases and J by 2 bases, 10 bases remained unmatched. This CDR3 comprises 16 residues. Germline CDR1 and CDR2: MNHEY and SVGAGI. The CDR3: CASSHRTGRLTDTQYF. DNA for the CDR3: TGTGCCAGCAGTCACCGGACAGGCCGCCTCACAGATACGCAGTATTTT.

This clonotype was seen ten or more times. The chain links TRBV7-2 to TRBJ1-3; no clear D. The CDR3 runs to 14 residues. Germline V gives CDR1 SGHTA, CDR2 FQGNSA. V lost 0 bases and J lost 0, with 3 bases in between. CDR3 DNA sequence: TGTGCCAGCAGCTTAGCGCTCTCTGGAAACACCATATATTTT. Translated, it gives CASSLALSGNTIYF.

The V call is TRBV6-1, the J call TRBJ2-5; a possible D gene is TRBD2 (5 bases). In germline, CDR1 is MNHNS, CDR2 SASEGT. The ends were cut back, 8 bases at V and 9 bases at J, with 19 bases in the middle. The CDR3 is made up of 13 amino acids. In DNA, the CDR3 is TGTGCCAGCTCCCCTAGCAGACTCCTGTCCCAGTACTTC. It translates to CASSPSRLLSQYF.

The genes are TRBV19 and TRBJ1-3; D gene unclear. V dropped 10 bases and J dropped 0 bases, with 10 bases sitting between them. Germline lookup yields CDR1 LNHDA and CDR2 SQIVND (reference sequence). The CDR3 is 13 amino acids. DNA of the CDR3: TGTGCCACCGCTGCCTTCTCTGGAAACACCATATATTTT. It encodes CATAAFSGNTIYF.

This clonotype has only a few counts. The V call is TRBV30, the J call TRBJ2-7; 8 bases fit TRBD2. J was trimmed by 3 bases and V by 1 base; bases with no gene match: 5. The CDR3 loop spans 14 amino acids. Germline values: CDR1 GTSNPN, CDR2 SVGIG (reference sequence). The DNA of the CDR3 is TGTGCCTGGAGTGGGACTAGCAAATTCTACGAGCAGTACGTC. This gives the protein CAWSGTSKFYEQYV.

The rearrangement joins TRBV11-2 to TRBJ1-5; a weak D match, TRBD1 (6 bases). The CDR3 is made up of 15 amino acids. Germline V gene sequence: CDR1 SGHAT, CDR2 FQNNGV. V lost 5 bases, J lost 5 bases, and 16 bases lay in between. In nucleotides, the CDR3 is TGTGCCAGCAGCCTAGGGACTCAGGGGTATCAGCCCCAGCATTTT. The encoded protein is CASSLGTQGYQPQHF.

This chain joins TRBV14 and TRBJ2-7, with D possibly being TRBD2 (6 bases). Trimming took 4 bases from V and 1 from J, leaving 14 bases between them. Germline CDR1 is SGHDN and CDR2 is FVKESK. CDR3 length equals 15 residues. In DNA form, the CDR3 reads TGTGCCAGCAGCCGCGGGGCAGGGTTGTCCTACGAGCAGTACTTC. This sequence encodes CASSRGAGLSYEQYF.

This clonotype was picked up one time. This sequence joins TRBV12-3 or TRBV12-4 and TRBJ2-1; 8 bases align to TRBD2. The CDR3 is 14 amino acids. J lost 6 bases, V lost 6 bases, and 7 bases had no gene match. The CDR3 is CASRLAGTSNEQFF. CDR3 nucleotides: TGTGCCAGCAGACTGGCCGGGACTAGCAATGAGCAGTTCTTC.

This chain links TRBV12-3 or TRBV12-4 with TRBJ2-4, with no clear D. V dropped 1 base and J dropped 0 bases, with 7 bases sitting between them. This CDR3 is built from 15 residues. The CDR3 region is CASSLGRLAKNIQYF. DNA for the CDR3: TGTGCCAGCAGTTTAGGCCGCCTAGCCAAAAACATTCAGTACTTC.

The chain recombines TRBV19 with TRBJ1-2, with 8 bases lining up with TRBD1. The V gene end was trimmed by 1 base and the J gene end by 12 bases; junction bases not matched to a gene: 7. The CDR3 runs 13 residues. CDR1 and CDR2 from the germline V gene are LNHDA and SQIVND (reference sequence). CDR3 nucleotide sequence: TGTGCCAGTAGTATAGGGGAAAGGACAGGGAACACCTTC. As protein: CASSIGERTGNTF.

The CDR3 DNA sequence: TGTGCCAGCAGCCTGGGAACAGGGAGGACTGGAAACACCATATATTTT. Its protein is CASSLGTGRTGNTIYF. This chain links TRBV14 with TRBJ1-3; D may be TRBD1 (6 bases). The ends were cut back, 4 bases at V and 2 bases at J, with 15 bases in the middle. The germline V gene encodes CDR1 SGHDN and CDR2 FVKESK. The CDR3 spans 16 residues.

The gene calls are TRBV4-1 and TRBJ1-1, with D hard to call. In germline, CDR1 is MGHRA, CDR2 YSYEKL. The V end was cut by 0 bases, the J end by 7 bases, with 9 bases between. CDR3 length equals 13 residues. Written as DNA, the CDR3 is TGCGCCAGCAGCCAAGAAGTATCAGTTGAAGCTTTCTTT. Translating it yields CASSQEVSVEAFF.

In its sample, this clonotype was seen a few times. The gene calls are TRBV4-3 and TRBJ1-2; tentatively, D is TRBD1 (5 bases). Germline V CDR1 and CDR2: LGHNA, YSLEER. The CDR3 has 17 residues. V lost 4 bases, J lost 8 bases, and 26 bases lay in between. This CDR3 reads CASSPDYGGSPVWGYTF. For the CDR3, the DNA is TGCGCCAGCAGCCCCGACTACGGGGGATCTCCAGTCTGGGGCTACACCTTC.

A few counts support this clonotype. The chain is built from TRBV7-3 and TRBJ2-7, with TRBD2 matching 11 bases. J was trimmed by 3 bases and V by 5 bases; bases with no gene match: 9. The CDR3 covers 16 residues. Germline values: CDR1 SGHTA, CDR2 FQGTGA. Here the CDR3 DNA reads TGTGCCAGCAGCCCCGGCCATAGCGGGAGGGGCTACGAGCAGTACTTC. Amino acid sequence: CASSPGHSGRGYEQYF. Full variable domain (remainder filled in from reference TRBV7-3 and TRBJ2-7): GAGVSQTPSNKVTEKGKYVELRCDPISGHTALYWYRQSLGQGPEFLIYFQGTGAADDSGLPNDRFFAVRPEGSVSTLKIQRTERGDSAVYLCASSPGHSGRGYEQYFGPGTRLTVT.

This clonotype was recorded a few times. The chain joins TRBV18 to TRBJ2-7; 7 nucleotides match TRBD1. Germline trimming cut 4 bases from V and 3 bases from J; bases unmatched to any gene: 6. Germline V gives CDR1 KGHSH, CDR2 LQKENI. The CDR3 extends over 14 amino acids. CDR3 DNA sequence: TGTGCCAGCTCACGAGGGCAGGGGGACTACGAGCAGTACGTC. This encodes CASSRGQGDYEQYV.

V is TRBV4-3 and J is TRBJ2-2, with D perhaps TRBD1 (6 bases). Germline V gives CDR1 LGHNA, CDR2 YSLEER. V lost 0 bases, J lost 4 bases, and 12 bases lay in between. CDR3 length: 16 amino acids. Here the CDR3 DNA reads TGCGCCAGCAGCCAAGACAGGGGCCTAGTCACCGGGGAGCTGTTTTTT. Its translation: CASSQDRGLVTGELFF.

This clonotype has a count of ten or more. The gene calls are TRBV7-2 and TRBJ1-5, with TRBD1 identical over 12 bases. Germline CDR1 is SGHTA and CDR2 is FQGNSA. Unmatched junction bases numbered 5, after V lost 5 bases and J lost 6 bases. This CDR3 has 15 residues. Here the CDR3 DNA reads TGTGCCAGCAGCGCGGGACAGGGGGCACTTCAGCCCCAGCATTTT. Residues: CASSAGQGALQPQHF.

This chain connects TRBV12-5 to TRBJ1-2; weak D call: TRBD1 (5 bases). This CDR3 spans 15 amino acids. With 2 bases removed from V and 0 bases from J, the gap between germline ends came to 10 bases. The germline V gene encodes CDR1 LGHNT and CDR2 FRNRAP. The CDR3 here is CASGLSGRANYGYTF. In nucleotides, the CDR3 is TGTGCTAGTGGTTTGTCAGGGAGGGCTAACTATGGCTACACCTTC.

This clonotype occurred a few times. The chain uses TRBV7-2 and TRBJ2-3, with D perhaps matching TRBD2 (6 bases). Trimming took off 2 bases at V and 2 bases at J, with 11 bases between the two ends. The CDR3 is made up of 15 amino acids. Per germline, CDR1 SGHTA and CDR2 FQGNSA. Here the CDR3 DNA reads TGTGCCAGCAGCTTACGACGGGAGACCACAGATACGCAGTATTTT. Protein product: CASSLRRETTDTQYF.

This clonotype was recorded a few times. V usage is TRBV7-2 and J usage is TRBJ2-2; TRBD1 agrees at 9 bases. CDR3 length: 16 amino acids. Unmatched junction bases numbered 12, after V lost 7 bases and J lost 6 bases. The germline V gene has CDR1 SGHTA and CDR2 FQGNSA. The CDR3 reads CASKSGGTGYAGELFF. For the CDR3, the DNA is TGTGCCAGCAAAAGTGGGGGGACAGGGTATGCCGGGGAGCTGTTTTTT.

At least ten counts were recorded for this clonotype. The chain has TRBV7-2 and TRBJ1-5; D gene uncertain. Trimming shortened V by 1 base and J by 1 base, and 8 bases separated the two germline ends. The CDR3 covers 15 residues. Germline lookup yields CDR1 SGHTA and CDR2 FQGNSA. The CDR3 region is CASSLDSQSNQPQHF. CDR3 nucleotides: TGTGCCAGCAGCTTAGATTCGCAAAGCAATCAGCCCCAGCATTTT.

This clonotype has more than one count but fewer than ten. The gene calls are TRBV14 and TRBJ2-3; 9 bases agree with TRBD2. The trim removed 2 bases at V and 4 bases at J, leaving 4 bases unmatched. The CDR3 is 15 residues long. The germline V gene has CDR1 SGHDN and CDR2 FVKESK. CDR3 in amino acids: CASSQLAGGPDTQYF. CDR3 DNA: TGTGCCAGCAGCCAACTGGCGGGAGGGCCAGATACGCAGTATTTT.

DNA of the CDR3: TGTGCCAGCAGTGAAATAGGGGGGACCTACGAGCAGTACGTC. It encodes CASSEIGGTYEQYV. The V gene is TRBV6-1, the J gene TRBJ2-7; the D call may be TRBD1 or TRBD2 (6 bases each). Germline CDR1 MNHNS, CDR2 SASEGT. This CDR3 comprises 14 residues. Between the trimmed V and J ends, which lost 2 bases and 2 bases, there was a span of 10 bases.

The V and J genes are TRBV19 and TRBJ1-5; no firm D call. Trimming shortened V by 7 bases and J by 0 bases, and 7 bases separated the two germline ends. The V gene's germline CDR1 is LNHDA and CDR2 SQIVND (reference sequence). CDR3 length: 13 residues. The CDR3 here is CASMAYSNQPQHF. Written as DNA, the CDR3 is TGTGCCAGTATGGCGTATAGCAATCAGCCCCAGCATTTT.

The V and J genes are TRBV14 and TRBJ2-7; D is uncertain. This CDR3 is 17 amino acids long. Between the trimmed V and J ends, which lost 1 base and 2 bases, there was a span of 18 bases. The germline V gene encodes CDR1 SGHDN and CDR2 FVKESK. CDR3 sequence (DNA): TGTGCCAGCAGCCAAGTTACTCCGGCGTTAGGCACCTACGAGCAGTACGTC. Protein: CASSQVTPALGTYEQYV.